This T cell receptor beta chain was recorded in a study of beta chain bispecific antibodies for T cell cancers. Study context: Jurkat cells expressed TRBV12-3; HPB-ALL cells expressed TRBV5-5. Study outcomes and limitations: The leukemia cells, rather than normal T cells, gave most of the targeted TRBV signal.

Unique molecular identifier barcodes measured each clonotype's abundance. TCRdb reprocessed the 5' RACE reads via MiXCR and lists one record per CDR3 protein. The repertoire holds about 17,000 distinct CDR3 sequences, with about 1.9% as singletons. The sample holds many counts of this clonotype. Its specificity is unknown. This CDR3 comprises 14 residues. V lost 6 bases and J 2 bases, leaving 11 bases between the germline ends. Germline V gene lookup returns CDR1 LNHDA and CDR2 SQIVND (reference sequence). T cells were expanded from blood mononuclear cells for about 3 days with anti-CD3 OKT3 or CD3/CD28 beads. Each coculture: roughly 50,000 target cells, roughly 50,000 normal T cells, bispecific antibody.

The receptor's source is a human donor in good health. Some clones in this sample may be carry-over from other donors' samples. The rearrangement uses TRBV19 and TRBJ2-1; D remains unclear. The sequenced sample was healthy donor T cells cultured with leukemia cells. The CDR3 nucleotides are TGTGCCAGTAGAGACCTGCGAACCTACAATGAGCAGTTCTTC. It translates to CASRDLRTYNEQFF.